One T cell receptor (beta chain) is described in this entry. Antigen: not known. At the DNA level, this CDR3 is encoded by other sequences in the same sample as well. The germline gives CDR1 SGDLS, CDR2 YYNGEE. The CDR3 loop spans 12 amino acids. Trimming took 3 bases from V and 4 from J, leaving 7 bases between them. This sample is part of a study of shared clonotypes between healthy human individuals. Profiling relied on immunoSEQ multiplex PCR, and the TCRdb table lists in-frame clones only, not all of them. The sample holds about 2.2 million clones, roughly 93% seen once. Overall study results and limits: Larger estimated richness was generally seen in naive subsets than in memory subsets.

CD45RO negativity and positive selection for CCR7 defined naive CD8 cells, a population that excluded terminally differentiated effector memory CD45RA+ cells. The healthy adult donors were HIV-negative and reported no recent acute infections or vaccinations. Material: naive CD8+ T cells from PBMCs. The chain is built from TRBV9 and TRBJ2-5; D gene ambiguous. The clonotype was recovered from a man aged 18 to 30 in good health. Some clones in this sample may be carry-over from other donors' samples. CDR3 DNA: TGTGCCAGCAGCGCGGGCGGAGAGACCCAGTACTTC. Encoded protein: CASSAGGETQYF.